A single sample is the source of the 27 T cell receptor beta chains below, sequenced in a study of shared clonotypes between healthy human individuals (dated by TCRdb to about 2020). Libraries were made using the immunoSEQ multiplex PCR assay. TCRdb retrieved this table from immuneACCESS and kept in-frame rearrangements only. Not all clones are present; in checked studies, unresolved V genes account for under half, and no reason is known for the remainder. The sample table records millions of clones; more than 90% of these occur just once. Around 0.14% of the sample goes to the ten largest clones. The sample comprised naive CD4+ T cells sorted from blood. Explained via the paper, the cell subset or site label denotes: CD45RA+ positively selected. Receptors were obtained from a young man in good health.

This clone occurred once. The genes are TRBV7-6 and TRBJ2-7; 11 bases are a match to TRBD2. V shed 3 bases, J shed 4 bases, and the junction held 8 bases outside the gene matches. The germline CDR1 and CDR2 sequences are SGHVS and FNYEAQ. The CDR3 spans 16 residues. This CDR3 reads CASSLSRTSGFYEQYF. The CDR3 region has the DNA TGTGCCAGCAGCTTGAGTCGGACTAGCGGGTTTTACGAGCAGTACTTC.

The chain combines TRBV4-1 with TRBJ1-2; D might be TRBD1 (6 bases). The CDR3 length is 13 residues. The germline CDR1 and CDR2 sequences are MGHRA and YSYEKL. Trimming took off 1 base at V and 7 bases at J, with 10 bases between the two ends. The chain's CDR3 is CASSQGEDSGYTF. For the CDR3, the DNA is TGCGCCAGCAGCCAAGGTGAGGACAGTGGCTACACCTTC.

The V and J genes are TRBV5-4 and TRBJ2-7; D might be TRBD1 (6 bases). Trimming cost V 6 bases and J 3 bases, with 19 bases left between them. CDR3 length: 15 amino acids. CDR1 is SGHNT and CDR2 is YYREEE in the germline V gene (reference sequence). The CDR3 is CASTNGGQGFYEQYF. In DNA form, the CDR3 reads TGTGCCAGCACCAATGGGGGACAAGGCTTCTACGAGCAGTACTTC.

This clone was recorded a few times. The CDR3 sequence: CASRDRGQGPFEQYF. The CDR3 DNA follows: TGTGCCAGCAGAGACAGGGGACAGGGCCCTTTCGAGCAGTACTTC. V is TRBV6-5 and J is TRBJ2-7; 9 bases are a match to TRBD1. This CDR3 is built from 15 residues. Per the germline V gene, CDR1 is MNHEY and CDR2 is SVGAGI. The ends lost 6 bases at V and 6 bases at J; junction bases unmatched: 12.

This clone has only one observation. The V gene is TRBV5-6, the J gene TRBJ2-1, with D perhaps being TRBD1 or TRBD2 (5 bases each). From germline, CDR1 is SGHDT and CDR2 YYEEEE. The CDR3 consists of 14 residues. Deletions cut 3 bases from V and 5 bases from J, with 12 bases between. For the CDR3, the DNA is TGTGCCAGCAGCTGGGACCATAGCGACAATGAGCAGTTCTTC. Its protein product is CASSWDHSDNEQFF.

The gene calls are TRBV28 and TRBJ1-2; D is uncertain. The CDR3 extends over 13 amino acids. Germline V gene lookup returns CDR1 MDHEN and CDR2 SYDVKM. Trimming took 2 bases from V and 4 from J, leaving 8 bases between them. The CDR3 loop is CASSLIWAYGYTF. In DNA, the CDR3 is TGTGCCAGCAGTTTAATTTGGGCCTATGGCTACACCTTC.

The J gene is TRBJ1-1, the V gene TRBV10-3, with TRBD1 identical over 9 bases. Germline V CDR1 and CDR2: ENHRY, SYGVKD. V lost 4 bases and J lost 4; bases outside the gene matches: 4. The CDR3 contains 14 residues. In DNA, the CDR3 is TGTGCCATCAGTGGGACAGGGGACGGCACTGAAGCTTTCTTT. Amino acids: CAISGTGDGTEAFF.

Details on this clone: Other nucleotide sequences in the sample specify the same CDR3. This chain uses TRBV18 with TRBJ1-6; D unresolved. The germline CDR1 and CDR2 sequences are KGHSH and LQKENI. The V end lost 2 bases, the J end lost 5 bases, and 7 bases lay between the germline ends. CDR3 length: 14 amino acids. The chain's CDR3 is CASSPGQNNSPLHF. The CDR3 bases are TGTGCCAGCTCACCAGGGCAGAATAATTCACCCCTCCACTTT. Complete variable domain (other parts from reference TRBV18 and TRBJ1-6): NAGVMQNPRHLVRRRGQEARLRCSPMKGHSHVYWYRQLPEEGLKFMVYLQKENIIDESGMPKERFSAEFPKEGPSILRIQQVVRGDSAAYFCASSPGQNNSPLHFGNGTRLTVT.

The J gene is TRBJ2-7, the V gene TRBV11-2; no reliable D call. Per the germline V gene, CDR1 is SGHAT and CDR2 is FQNNGV. Trimming shortened V by 1 base and J by 3 bases, and 13 bases separated the two germline ends. CDR3 length: 15 amino acids. In nucleotides, the CDR3 is TGTGCCAGCAGCTTAGGGGCAGACTCCGTCTACGAGCAGTACTTC. It codes for CASSLGADSVYEQYF.

This chain links TRBV14 with TRBJ2-7; TRBD1 or TRBD2 may be the D gene (5 bases each). Trimming left V 6 bases short and J 2 bases short, with 14 bases between. The CDR3 sequence is 14 residues long. Germline CDR1 reads SGHDN; CDR2 reads FVKESK. In DNA, the CDR3 is TGTGCCAGCAGGGTCAGCCCGGGACCCTACGAGCAGTACTTC. Its protein product is CASRVSPGPYEQYF.

This clone was seen only once. The chain links TRBV19 to TRBJ1-1; TRBD1 aligns across 9 bases. Germline values: CDR1 LNHDA, CDR2 SQIVND (reference sequence). The CDR3 runs 15 residues. The ends lost 6 bases at V and 0 bases at J; junction bases unmatched: 5. As DNA, the CDR3 is TGTGCCAGTAGGACACAGGGGGCAATGAACACTGAAGCTTTCTTT. Its protein is CASRTQGAMNTEAFF.

This chain links TRBV19 with TRBJ2-7; 7 bases are a match to TRBD1. CDR1 and CDR2 from the germline V gene are LNHDA and SQIVND (reference sequence). The length of the CDR3 is 17 residues. The V gene end was trimmed by 1 base and the J gene end by 1 base; junction bases not matched to a gene: 10. The CDR3 nucleotides read TGTGCCAGTAGTATAGCTGTTTCGGGACAGTATTCCTACGAGCAGTACTTC. Translating gives CASSIAVSGQYSYEQYF.

Notes on this clone: One junction end does not reproduce the germline sequence, and a read error may be involved. The chain has TRBV5-1 and TRBJ2-7; a possible D gene is TRBD1 (6 bases). Germline V gene sequence: CDR1 SGHRS, CDR2 YFSETQ. The CDR3 consists of 15 residues. The CDR3 region has the DNA TGCGCCAGCTGCTTCGTCCCGAGTCAGGGGTACGAGCAGTACTTC. This gives the protein CASCFVPSQGYEQYF.

The J gene is TRBJ2-4, the V gene TRBV12-1; whether TRBD2, the table's D call, matches the DNA was not checked. TRBV12-1 is termed a pseudogene. This CDR3 is built from 21 residues. CDR3 DNA sequence: TGTGCCAGCAGCCCTAATACTCAGACCCGAATGGAGTCTCTAACCAAAAACATTCAGTACTTC. Translating gives CASSPNTQTRMESLTKNIQYF.

V gene TRBV4-3 combines with J gene TRBJ2-3; tentatively, D is TRBD2 (7 bases). CDR3 length: 16 amino acids. The germline V gene encodes CDR1 LGHNA and CDR2 YSLEER. Trimming cost V 0 bases and J 5 bases, with 15 bases left between them. The CDR3 coding sequence is TGCGCCAGCAGCCAAGATCGGGGGGCACGCGGAGATACGCAGTATTTT. This codes for CASSQDRGARGDTQYF.

V and J are TRBV11-2 and TRBJ1-1; D gene unclear. The CDR3 extends over 13 amino acids. Trimming stripped 5 bases from V and 1 base from J, with 8 bases between. CDR1 is SGHAT, CDR2 FQNNGV, per germline. The chain's CDR3 is CASSISGNTEAFF. The DNA for the CDR3 is TGTGCCAGCAGCATTAGCGGGAACACTGAAGCTTTCTTT.

A word on this clone: The same CDR3 can be traced to other DNA sequences in this sample. V gene TRBV6-1 combines with J gene TRBJ2-7, with D possibly matching TRBD1 (7 bases). The ends were cut back, 6 bases at V and 6 bases at J, with 9 bases in the middle. Germline V CDR1 and CDR2: MNHNS, SASEGT. CDR3 length: 11 amino acids. The CDR3 loop is CASSQGGEQYF. Written as DNA, the CDR3 is TGTGCCAGCAGCCAGGGGGGCGAGCAGTACTTC.

The rearrangement links TRBV2 to TRBJ2-4; 7 bases agree with TRBD2. The J segment lost 0 bases and the V segment lost 7 bases, leaving 6 bases of the junction unmatched. The germline V gene encodes CDR1 SNHLY and CDR2 FYNNEI. This CDR3 has 15 residues. The CDR3 nucleotides read TGTGCCAGCAACCCCCAGCGGGGAGCCAAAAACATTCAGTACTTC. It translates to CASNPQRGAKNIQYF.

This chain links TRBV7-2 with TRBJ2-1, with TRBD2 matching 8 bases. The CDR3 extends over 17 amino acids. Germline assignment: CDR1 SGHTA and CDR2 FQGNSA. V trimming: 2 bases; J trimming: 8 bases; junction bases outside the gene matches: 14. CDR3 bases: TGTGCCAGCAGCTTATTCTTGCGGGAGGATGTAAACGATGAGCAGTTCTTC. This gives the protein CASSLFLREDVNDEQFF.

A single count supports this clone. V and J are TRBV19 and TRBJ1-3; a weak D match, TRBD1 (5 bases). The CDR3 has 14 amino acids. Trimming stripped 6 bases from V and 4 bases from J, with 13 bases between. Looked up from germline, CDR1 is LNHDA and CDR2 is SQIVND (reference sequence). For the CDR3, the DNA is TGTGCCAGTAGAGCGTCGGGGGTCGGAAACACCATATATTTT. It specifies CASRASGVGNTIYF.

About this clone itself: Other DNA sequences of this sample code for an identical CDR3. V is TRBV5-1 and J is TRBJ2-2; 7 bases map to TRBD2. CDR3 length: 13 residues. Trimming cost V 7 bases and J 6 bases; bases outside gene matches: 6. Germline assignment: CDR1 SGHRS and CDR2 YFSETQ. CDR3 bases: TGCGCCAGCGGACCCCGGGAGGCCGGGGAGCTGTTTTTT. Its protein product is CASGPREAGELFF.

This clone was detected only a few times. A much larger clonotype is one base distant, so this may be a read error. Other DNA sequences in this specimen translate into the identical CDR3. V is TRBV7-2 and J is TRBJ2-7; D uncertain. The CDR3 extends over 11 amino acids. The germline V and J ends were trimmed by 4 bases and 3 bases, with 4 bases remaining between them. Germline-derived CDR1 and CDR2 are SGHTA and FQGNSA. This chain's CDR3 is CASSSYYEQYF. The CDR3 DNA sequence: TGTGCCAGCAGCTCCTACTACGAGCAGTACTTC.

The chain uses TRBV4-1 and TRBJ2-5; no clear D. Trimming stripped 3 bases from V and 5 bases from J, with 10 bases between. Per germline, CDR1 MGHRA and CDR2 YSYEKL. The CDR3 contains 13 residues. CDR3 coding DNA: TGCGCCAGCAGCCAGGCTATTACGGAGACCCAGTACTTC. This sequence encodes CASSQAITETQYF.

The chain recombines TRBV2 with TRBJ1-5; D is unresolved. CDR1 and CDR2 from the germline V gene are SNHLY and FYNNEI. This CDR3 comprises 15 residues. Trimming left V 3 bases short and J 2 bases short, with 11 bases between. CDR3 sequence reads: CASSDTAKGNQPQHF. CDR3 bases: TGTGCCAGCAGTGACACGGCGAAAGGCAATCAGCCCCAGCATTTT. The whole variable domain, filled in from reference TRBV2 and TRBJ1-5, reads EPEVTQTPSHQVTQMGQEVILRCVPISNHLYFYWYRQILGQKVEFLVSFYNNEISEKSEIFDDQFSVERPDGSNFTLKIRSTKLEDSAMYFCASSDTAKGNQPQHFGDGTRLSIL.

This chain joins TRBV19 and TRBJ1-4; 8 bases are shared with TRBD1. Germline loops: CDR1 LNHDA, CDR2 SQIVND (reference sequence). The CDR3 is made up of 15 amino acids. J was trimmed by 5 bases and V by 4 bases; bases with no gene match: 6. CDR3 sequence: CASSTPGTGNEKLFF. The CDR3 DNA is TGTGCCAGTAGTACCCCCGGGACAGGAAATGAAAAACTGTTTTTT.

With regard to this clone: In the same sample, other DNA sequences code for this CDR3. The V gene is TRBV7-9, the J gene TRBJ2-1; D gene uncertain. V lost 0 bases and J lost 9, with 15 bases in between. The CDR3 sequence is 15 residues long. The germline V gene has CDR1 SEHNR and CDR2 FQNEAQ (reference sequence). DNA of the CDR3: TGTGCCAGCAGCTTAGCCTCCGGAACGTCCGGTGAGCAGTTCTTC. Its protein product is CASSLASGTSGEQFF.

The J gene is TRBJ2-1, the V gene TRBV25-1, with 8 bases matching TRBD1. CDR3 length equals 16 residues. Germline V gene sequence: CDR1 MGHDK, CDR2 SYGVNS. V shed 8 bases and J 9 bases; nucleotides not matched to a gene: 18. CDR3 sequence: CASLPPSRGLRGEQFF. The CDR3 DNA is TGTGCCAGCCTTCCCCCAAGCAGGGGGCTCCGAGGTGAGCAGTTCTTC. Combining the CDR3 with reference TRBV25-1 and TRBJ2-1 gives the whole variable domain EADIYQTPRYLVIGTGKKITLECSQTMGHDKMYWYQQDPGMELHLIHYSYGVNSTEKGDLSSESTVSRIRTEHFPLTLESARPSHTSQYLCASLPPSRGLRGEQFFGPGTRLTVL.